These T cell receptor beta chains were read from a single sample in a study of identical twins. TCRdb reprocessed the 5' RACE reads with MiXCR, giving one entry per CDR3 protein. The sample records 200,000 to 250,000 distinct CDR3 sequences, 6% to 8.5% being singletons. These same records also appear under a second study, on yellow fever vaccine responses in identical twins.

What was sequenced was CD8+ T cells sorted from blood. All receptors derive from a woman between 18 and 30 years old in good health. Each CDR3 is given with its conserved first and last residue. The order of the fields is J gene, D gene, clone size, V gene, CDR3 DNA, CDR3 protein. A D gene is named only where the DNA matches it firmly. Expanded clones are given a class, and other clones once, few, many or no size at all.

J: TRBJ2-3
D: TRBD2
size: few
V: TRBV5-1
DNA: TGCGCCAGCAGCTTGGATGGACTAGCGGGGGGAGGACCCACAGATACGCAGTATTTT
CDR3: CASSLDGLAGGGPTDTQYF

J: TRBJ2-1
D: .
size: many
V: TRBV12-3/TRBV12-4
DNA: TGTGCCAGCAGTTTACGTGACAGGTCCAATGAGCAGTTCTTC
CDR3: CASSLRDRSNEQFF

J: TRBJ2-4
D: TRBD2
size: few
V: TRBV27
DNA: TGTGCCAGCAGTTTGGACGGGGGGGCCCGGGACATTCAGTACTTC
CDR3: CASSLDGGARDIQYF

J: TRBJ1-3
D: TRBD1
size: many
V: TRBV7-9
DNA: TGTGCCAGCAGCACCCCTTTGACAGGGTCTGGAAACACCATATATTTT
CDR3: CASSTPLTGSGNTIYF

J: TRBJ1-1
D: TRBD1
size: few
V: TRBV24-1
DNA: TGTGCCACCAGTGATCGGACAGGGAACACTGAAGCTTTCTTT
CDR3: CATSDRTGNTEAFF

J: TRBJ2-3
D: .
size: many
V: TRBV7-9
DNA: TGTGCCAGCAGCTTAAACAGGGGAGGAACGCATACGCAGTATTTT
CDR3: CASSLNRGGTHTQYF

J: TRBJ2-5
D: .
size: .
V: TRBV20-1
DNA: TGCAGTGCTAGAGATGAGGCAGGTCGTAGGGAGACCCAGTACTTC
CDR3: CSARDEAGRRETQYF

J: TRBJ2-1
D: TRBD1
size: .
V: TRBV20-1
DNA: TGCAGTGCTGGAGAACAGGGGCCTAGGGGTAATGAGCAGTTCTTC
CDR3: CSAGEQGPRGNEQFF

J: TRBJ2-7
D: TRBD1
size: few
V: TRBV29-1
DNA: TGCAGCGTTGAAGGTTCCTCCCGGCGGGGACAGGGGATATACGAGCAGTACTTC
CDR3: CSVEGSSRRGQGIYEQYF

J: TRBJ2-3
D: TRBD2
size: many
V: TRBV29-1
DNA: TGCAGCGTTCTCGGACTAGCGCCTCCGGAAGGAGGAAATACGCAGTATTTT
CDR3: CSVLGLAPPEGGNTQYF

J: TRBJ2-2
D: .
size: few
V: TRBV5-1
DNA: TGCGCCAGCAGCTTGGATTCTTGGGGCACCGGGGAGCTGTTTTTT
CDR3: CASSLDSWGTGELFF

J: TRBJ2-1
D: .
size: .
V: TRBV10-3
DNA: TGTGCCACCGCCATGGGGTGGGGACCGGAGGAGCAGTTCTTC
CDR3: CATAMGWGPEEQFF

J: TRBJ2-3
D: .
size: many
V: TRBV3-1
DNA: TGTGCCAGCAGCTTGGTCCGGGCAGATACGCAGTATTTT
CDR3: CASSLVRADTQYF

J: TRBJ2-1
D: TRBD2
size: few
V: TRBV27
DNA: TGTGCCAGCAGTTTATCCGGGGGGGTAGGGCATGAGCAGTTCTTC
CDR3: CASSLSGGVGHEQFF

J: TRBJ1-4
D: TRBD1
size: many
V: TRBV7-9
DNA: TGTGCCAGCAGCTCGACAGGGGGCAGAGAAAAACTGTTTTTT
CDR3: CASSSTGGREKLFF

J: TRBJ2-2
D: .
size: many
V: TRBV7-9
DNA: TGTGCCAGCAGCTTAGCTGCCGGGGAGCTGTTTTTT
CDR3: CASSLAAGELFF

J: TRBJ2-3
D: .
size: few
V: TRBV9
DNA: TGTGCCAGCAGCCCCAGCAGGGTTTCTAGCACAGATACGCAGTATTTT
CDR3: CASSPSRVSSTDTQYF

J: TRBJ1-1
D: .
size: .
V: TRBV4-1
DNA: TGCGCCAGCAGCCAGGGGGGACCTGAAGCTTTCTTT
CDR3: CASSQGGPEAFF